This T cell receptor (beta chain) was identified in a study of T cell responses to AZD1222 COVID-19 vaccine. Overall study results and limits: Seropositive status at baseline applied to only 5 or 6 AZD1222 recipients.

About this clone: Its antigen is currently unknown.

Assay used: immunoSEQ multiplex PCR; TCRdb lists only in-frame clones, some missing. The sample records around 92,000 clones, 91% being singletons. Germline-derived CDR1 and CDR2 are MNHEY and SMNVEV (reference sequence). The CDR3 length is 18 residues. V was trimmed by 1 base and J by 0 bases, leaving 13 bases between them. Sequencing used peripheral blood, obtained on day 0 of AZD1222 vaccination. The chain joins TRBV27 to TRBJ2-6; D remains unclear. This receptor was identified in an adult in good health. The CDR3 DNA follows: TGTGCCAGCAGTTTATATCCGCCGGGCACCTCTGGGGCCAACGTCCTGACTTTC. Translated, it gives CASSLYPPGTSGANVLTF.